A single sample gave rise to the 3 T cell receptor beta chains below, sequenced in a study of T cell repertoires in cytomegalovirus infection. TCRdb processed the reads anew with MiXCR; each CDR3 protein has one entry. The data contain around 710,000 distinct CDR3 sequences, 25% to 30% of them singletons. Their antigens are not known. Source: cultured CD8+ T cells from PBMCs, taken from culture after CMV antigen stimulation. Every receptor here comes from a human donor in good health (CMV status not recorded). Some clones in this sample may be carry-over from other donors' samples.

The sample holds a few counts of this clonotype. This chain uses TRBV7-8 with TRBJ1-3, with TRBD1 identical over 9 bases. V dropped 3 bases and J dropped 0; count of bases not matched to a gene: 12. CDR3 length equals 19 residues. Germline values: CDR1 SGHVS, CDR2 FQNEAQ. CDR3 in amino acids: CASSFFQTPGQGSGNTIYF. In DNA, the CDR3 is TGTGCCAGCAGCTTCTTTCAAACCCCGGGACAGGGCTCTGGAAACACCATATATTTT.

The genes are TRBV28 and TRBJ2-3; D possibly matches TRBD1 or TRBD2 (6 bases each). V dropped 5 bases and J dropped 4 bases, with 19 bases sitting between them. Germline CDR1 reads MDHEN; CDR2 reads SYDVKM. The CDR3 sequence is 16 residues long. The CDR3, as DNA: TGTGCCAGCAGTCCCCGAGGGGGGCCGGGGGCAGATACGCAGTATTTT. Translating it yields CASSPRGGPGADTQYF.

The sample holds a few counts of this clonotype. The chain carries TRBV28 and TRBJ2-7; D ambiguous. CDR1 and CDR2 from the germline V gene are MDHEN and SYDVKM. Trimming removed 3 bases from V and 0 bases from J, with 15 bases in between. The CDR3 extends over 16 amino acids. The CDR3: CASSLDGRSFSYEQYV. Here the CDR3 DNA reads TGTGCCAGCAGTTTGGATGGACGGTCGTTCTCCTACGAGCAGTACGTC.